The clone carrying this TCR beta chain was seen ten or more times. MiXCR, applied by TCRdb to the reads, yields one record per CDR3 protein. The sample comprises 230,000 or so distinct CDR3 sequences, over 15% of which are singletons, and more than 45% rests with the top ten. This record comes from a study of T cell repertoires in cytomegalovirus infection. The sample taken for sequencing was CD8+ T cells from PBMCs. The clonotype was recovered from a human donor in good health (CMV status not recorded). Some clones in this sample may be carry-over from other donors' samples.

The CDR3 is CASSPATGDQPQHF. The CDR3 DNA reads TGTGCCAGCAGTCCCGCGACAGGGGATCAGCCCCAGCATTTT. The chain recombines TRBV27 with TRBJ1-5, with 8 positions matching TRBD1. With V trimmed by 5 bases and J by 5 bases, 5 bases remained unmatched. Germline V gene data show CDR1 as MNHEY and CDR2 as SMNVEV (reference sequence). The CDR3 contains 14 residues.